This T cell receptor beta chain comes out of a study of CD8+ T cells in alopecia areata. Study overall: For the treated group, dosing was oral tofacitinib at 5 to 10 mg twice daily.

Findings of the study overall: Among the top 100, expanded CD8+ clones were significantly decreased by tofacitinib, as was scalp clonality.

With respect to this clone: Its antigen is currently unknown.

Treatment indicated: oral pan-JAK inhibitor, 5-10 mg twice daily. Both peripheral blood and punch biopsies of lesional scalp skin were obtained from patients who had alopecia areata. Germline assignment: CDR1 SGHRS and CDR2 YFSETQ. The CDR3 consists of 15 residues. The junction had 5 bases not matched to a gene; V was cut back by 2 bases and J by 1 base. As the sequencing template, cDNA was produced by extracting RNA and reverse transcribing it. Produced via immunoSEQ multiplex PCR; TCRdb's table is partial and in-frame only. The table records under 350,000 clones, 55% to 70% of them present only once.

The chain carries TRBV5-1 and TRBJ2-7, with 8 bases that match TRBD1. This specimen was CD4+ T cells sorted from blood, taken at week 24, from a patient treated with tofacitinib. This sequence originates from a human donor with alopecia areata. This chain's CDR3 is CASSLKQGGSYEQYF. CDR3 in DNA: TGCGCCAGCAGCTTAAAACAGGGGGGTTCCTACGAGCAGTACTTC. The full variable domain, its missing parts supplied by reference TRBV5-1 and TRBJ2-7, is KAGVTQTPRYLIKTRGQQVTLSCSPISGHRSVSWYQQTPGQGLQFLFEYFSETQRNKGNFPGRFSGRQFSNSRSEMNVSTLELGDSALYLCASSLKQGGSYEQYFGPGTRLTVT.